A single sample gave rise to the 14 T cell receptor beta chains below, sequenced in a study of T cells in narcolepsy. Profiled with immunoSEQ multiplex PCR; TCRdb holds only in-frame clones, not every one. The sample contains about 27,000 clones, approximately 79% of which appear only once. Sequenced material: memory (CD45RA-) CD4+ T cells from blood. The receptor source for this set is a human donor in good health.

In this sample, this clone turned up a few times. The chain recombines TRBV7-2 with TRBJ2-7; TRBD2 aligns across 7 bases. J gave up 2 bases and V 4 bases, and 5 bases lay outside the gene matches. Germline CDR1 SGHTA, CDR2 FQGNSA. The CDR3 is 14 residues long. The CDR3 region has the DNA TGTGCCAGCAGCTCGGCGGGGACTACCTACGAGCAGTACTTC. It translates to CASSSAGTTYEQYF.

V usage is TRBV7-8 and J usage is TRBJ1-4; tentative D call: TRBD1 (5 bases). Trimming took off 4 bases at V and 5 bases at J, with 23 bases between the two ends. This CDR3 region has 18 residues. The germline CDR1 and CDR2 sequences are SGHVS and FQNEAQ. The CDR3 here is CASSSGLGGWLKNEKLFF. The CDR3 DNA follows: TGTGCCAGCAGCTCCGGCTTGGGGGGGTGGCTAAAGAATGAAAAACTGTTTTTT.

The gene calls are TRBV7-8 and TRBJ2-1; 8 bases line up with TRBD2. With V trimmed by 0 bases and J by 5 bases, 6 bases remained unmatched. This CDR3 contains 16 residues. Germline-derived CDR1 and CDR2 are SGHVS and FQNEAQ. CDR3 bases: TGTGCCAGCAGCTTAGCAGGAGCGGGAGTTGACAATGAGCAGTTCTTC. Translation gives CASSLAGAGVDNEQFF.

V gene TRBV5-6 combines with J gene TRBJ2-3; a possible D gene is TRBD2 (6 bases). CDR3 length: 14 residues. Trimming left V 4 bases short and J 8 bases short, with 17 bases between. Germline CDR1 reads SGHDT; CDR2 reads YYEEEE. This chain's CDR3 is CASSPPGDMGTQYF. CDR3 in DNA: TGTGCCAGCAGCCCGCCGGGGGATATGGGTACGCAGTATTTT. Looking up the rest from reference TRBV5-6 and TRBJ2-3 gives the full variable domain: DAGVTQSPTHLIKTRGQQVTLRCSPKSGHDTVSWYQQALGQGPQFIFQYYEEEERQRGNFPDRFSGHQFPNYSSELNVNALLLGDSALYLCASSPPGDMGTQYFGPGTRLTVL.

The CDR3: CASSAAGGTEAFF. DNA of the CDR3: TGTGCCAGCAGCGCAGCAGGGGGCACTGAAGCTTTCTTT. This chain joins TRBV9 and TRBJ1-1, with 7 nucleotides matching TRBD1. The CDR3 has 13 amino acids. Germline values: CDR1 SGDLS, CDR2 YYNGEE. The junction had 3 bases not matched to a gene; V was cut back by 3 bases and J by 4 bases.

This clone turned up a few times. This rearrangement joins TRBV19 to TRBJ2-2, with 15 bases identical to TRBD2. The germline V gene has CDR1 LNHDA and CDR2 SQIVND (reference sequence). This CDR3 spans 16 amino acids. Germline trimming cut 3 bases from V and 5 bases from J; bases unmatched to any gene: 1. For the CDR3, the DNA is TGTGCCAGTAGTATCGGACTAGCGGGAGGGACCGGGGAGCTGTTTTTT. This encodes CASSIGLAGGTGELFF.

The chain uses TRBV5-4 and TRBJ2-1; TRBD2 might be the D (7 bases). V gave up 0 bases and J gave up 10 bases, with 11 bases separating them. CDR3 length: 13 amino acids. From germline, CDR1 is SGHNT and CDR2 YYREEE (reference sequence). CDR3 residues: CASSLAGGPEQFF. The CDR3 DNA follows: TGTGCCAGCAGCTTGGCGGGGGGCCCGGAGCAGTTCTTC.

The CDR3 is CASSTTPRVEQYF. CDR3 DNA sequence: TGTGCCAGCAGCACCACCCCACGGGTAGAGCAGTACTTC. The chain couples TRBV7-8 to TRBJ2-7; D unresolved. V was cut by 5 bases and J by 7 bases, with 15 bases left in between. The CDR3 is 13 residues long. Per the germline V gene, CDR1 is SGHVS and CDR2 is FQNEAQ.

The chain has TRBV10-2 and TRBJ1-2; D gene uncertain. The germline gives CDR1 WSHSY, CDR2 SAAADI. The CDR3 totals 13 residues. With 4 bases removed from V and 1 base from J, the gap between germline ends came to 7 bases. The CDR3 DNA follows: TGCGCCAGCAGTGGAAACAGTAACTATGGCTACACCTTC. It translates to CASSGNSNYGYTF.

This clone was seen a few times. This chain joins TRBV5-1 and TRBJ1-3, with 7 bases that match TRBD1. Trimming took 0 bases from V and 0 from J; bases not matched to a gene: 6. Germline CDR1 is SGHRS and CDR2 is YFSETQ. The CDR3 runs to 17 residues. The chain's CDR3 is CASSLVTGAISGNTIYF. CDR3 bases: TGCGCCAGCAGCTTGGTTACAGGGGCTATCTCTGGAAACACCATATATTTT.

J is TRBJ2-3 and V is TRBV4-3; TRBD1 is a possible D gene (6 bases). Germline CDR1 reads LGHNA; CDR2 reads YSLEER. This CDR3 contains 16 residues. Trimming cost V 0 bases and J 1 base, with 11 bases left between them. The CDR3 coding sequence is TGCGCCAGCAGCCAAGATACGTGGACAGGCACAGATACGCAGTATTTT. Amino acid sequence: CASSQDTWTGTDTQYF.

There are a few counts of this clone. V is TRBV28 and J is TRBJ1-2, with D possibly TRBD1 on 5 matching bases. This CDR3 is built from 19 residues. V lost 5 bases and J lost 6, with 31 bases in between. Germline loops: CDR1 MDHEN, CDR2 SYDVKM. The CDR3 DNA sequence: TGTGCCAGCAGTCCCAGATACCACCGGGACGGAGGGACTAATCATGGCTACACCTTC. The encoded protein is CASSPRYHRDGGTNHGYTF.

The V call is TRBV7-2, the J call TRBJ1-2, with D possibly being TRBD1 (6 bases). This CDR3 comprises 13 residues. Trimming left V 3 bases short and J 8 bases short, with 13 bases between. In germline, CDR1 is SGHTA, CDR2 FQGNSA. CDR3 in amino acids: CASSLPGGRGYTF. The CDR3 nucleotides read TGTGCCAGCAGCTTGCCTGGGGGCCGCGGCTACACCTTC.

J is TRBJ2-7 and V is TRBV6-6, with D perhaps matching TRBD2 (7 bases). This CDR3 contains 14 residues. Germline V gene sequence: CDR1 MNHNY, CDR2 SVGAGI (reference sequence). Trimming cost V 0 bases and J 6 bases, with 12 bases left between them. CDR3 DNA sequence: TGTGCCAGCAGTTACTCCCCAGGGGAGGGCGAGCAGTACTTC. Encoded protein: CASSYSPGEGEQYF.